This entry describes one TCR beta chain. Its antigen remains unidentified. The data belong to a study of identical twins. General observations from the study: Findings depended on cross-sectional statistics rather than tracking the same donors.

The V gene's germline CDR1 is SGHRS and CDR2 YFSETQ. This CDR3 has 14 amino acids. V was clipped by 4 bases and J by 6 bases; unmatched bases: 6. Healthy Caucasian donors formed the entire cohort. TCRdb used MiXCR to reprocess the 5' RACE reads, holding one entry per CDR3 protein. The table has around 340,000 distinct CDR3 sequences, roughly 10% seen once. Specimen: naive T cells sorted from blood. The rearrangement links TRBV5-1 to TRBJ2-3, with 9 bases aligning to TRBD1. The source of this sequence is a woman between 45 and 60 years old in good health. The CDR3 region is CASSPTGQGDTQYF. The CDR3 bases are TGCGCCAGCAGCCCCACCGGACAGGGGGATACGCAGTATTTT.